Listed below are T cell receptor beta chains from one sample, sequenced in a study of T cell clones after liver transplantation. TCRdb keeps only in-frame clones here, not all; method: immunoSEQ multiplex PCR. The sample lists about 85,000 clones, around four fifths occurring once. The source was CD4+ T cells from blood, collected 45 to 46 months after liver transplant. The receptor source for this set is a human patient who received a liver transplant. Some of the T cells may derive from the graft donor. CDR3s include the opening cysteine and the closing phenylalanine or tryptophan. The D gene is left open where the match is weak. Clone sizes are given selectively: once, few, many, or a class where the clone is expanded.

clone size	V gene	J gene	D gene	CDR3 DNA	CDR3 protein
NA	TRBV6-1	TRBJ2-2	TRBD1	TGTGCCAGCAGTTCTAGACAGGGGGCTATACGGGAGCTGTTTTTT	CASSSRQGAIRELFF
NA	TRBV7-6	TRBJ2-7	NA	TGTGCCAGCAGCCCTCGACAGAGCTCCTACGAGCAGTACTTC	CASSPRQSSYEQYF
few	TRBV13	TRBJ2-5	TRBD2	TGTGCCAGCAGCCCTAGACTAGCGGGAGGGCAAGAGACCCAGTACTTC	CASSPRLAGGQETQYF
few	TRBV28	TRBJ1-2	NA	TGTGCCAGCCTATCGGGGCACCCGAGCGGTGGCTACACCTTC	CASLSGHPSGGYTF
NA	TRBV6-4	TRBJ2-3	NA	TGTGCCAGCAGTGACTTAGGGGGTACGCAGTATTTT	CASSDLGGTQYF
NA	TRBV11-2	TRBJ2-2	TRBD2	TGTGCCAGCAGCTCACCAAAGGGACTAGCGAACACCGGGGAGCTGTTTTTT	CASSSPKGLANTGELFF
NA	TRBV5-6	TRBJ2-1	NA	TGTGCCAGCAGCCTAATAGCGGAGCCCTACAATGAGCAGTTCTTC	CASSLIAEPYNEQFF
NA	TRBV5-1	TRBJ1-4	NA	TGCGCCAGCAGTTTGGGAAGGGGTGAAAAACTGTTTTTT	CASSLGRGEKLFF
few	TRBV4-1	TRBJ2-7	NA	TGCGCCAGCAGCCAAGCGTTGGGCAGGCGTTCCTACGAGCAGTACTTC	CASSQALGRRSYEQYF
NA	TRBV9	TRBJ2-2	NA	TGTGCCAGCAGCGACGCTCACTTTTCCATAGACACCGGGGAGCTGTTTTTT	CASSDAHFSIDTGELFF
NA	TRBV5-5	TRBJ1-1	NA	TGTGCCAGCAGCTATTTCCGTTCTGCACTTGAGAACACTGAAGCTTTCTTT	CASSYFRSALENTEAFF
NA	TRBV5-1	TRBJ2-3	NA	TGCGCCAGCAGGGAGGGCGAGGGCACAGATACGCAGTATTTT	CASREGEGTDTQYF
NA	TRBV6-5	TRBJ1-1	NA	TGTGCCAGCAGTTACGACAGTAGGGGACCTGAAGCTTTCTTT	CASSYDSRGPEAFF
NA	TRBV5-4	TRBJ1-1	TRBD1	TGTGCCAGCAGCTTCCCCGGGACAGAGGTCTCTGAAGCTTTCTTT	CASSFPGTEVSEAFF
NA	TRBV11-2	TRBJ2-2	NA	TGTGCCAGCAGCTTAGAGGCAGCCCGGGGCACCGGGGAGCTGTTTTTT	CASSLEAARGTGELFF
NA	TRBV6-8	TRBJ2-7	NA	TGTGCCAGCAGTTATAGCCGCCCCGTCTACGAGCAGTACTTC	CASSYSRPVYEQYF
NA	TRBV7-9	TRBJ2-2	NA	TGTGCCAGCAACCGTCAAGGGGGAGTGAACACCGGGGAGCTGTTTTTT	CASNRQGGVNTGELFF
once	TRBV30	TRBJ1-3	NA	TGTGCCTGGAGTCTTCGGCCGGGGTTGGGAAACACCATATATTTT	CAWSLRPGLGNTIYF
few	TRBV28	TRBJ1-5	NA	TGTGCCACCTGCTTTCTCGATCAGCCCCAGCATTTT	CATCFLDQPQHF
NA	TRBV28	TRBJ1-1	NA	TGTGCCAGTTACCGACAGGCGGAAGCTTTCTTT	CASYRQAEAFF
once	TRBV5-1	TRBJ2-5	NA	TGCGCCAGCAGCTTGGCAGGCAGGTACCAAGAGACCCAGTACTTC	CASSLAGRYQETQYF
NA	TRBV5-1	TRBJ1-2	NA	TGCGCCAGCAGCCCCTGGGGTTCCGGGGGCTATGGCTACACCTTC	CASSPWGSGGYGYTF
NA	TRBV30	TRBJ1-3	NA	TGTGCCTGGAGTAAGGGGTGGGGGTCAGGTGGAAACACCATATATTTT	CAWSKGWGSGGNTIYF
NA	TRBV5-1	TRBJ2-1	NA	TGCGCCAGCGATAGCGGAAGCTCCTACAATGAGCAGTTCTTC	CASDSGSSYNEQFF
NA	TRBV9	TRBJ2-1	TRBD2	TGTGCCAGCAGCGTTAGCGGGAGCGGGAACAATGAGCAGTTCTTC	CASSVSGSGNNEQFF
NA	TRBV19	TRBJ2-1	TRBD2	TGTGCCAGTAGTAGTGGGACTAGCGGGACCCGGGATGAGCAGTTCTTC	CASSSGTSGTRDEQFF
NA	TRBV7-2	TRBJ2-1	TRBD2	TGTGCCAGCAGCTCGCCGGGACTAGCGGTTAGGGGTGAGCAGTTCTTC	CASSSPGLAVRGEQFF
NA	TRBV7-8	TRBJ2-7	NA	TGTGCCAGCAGCTTAGCGCGAATTAATAGCTACGAGCAGTACTTC	CASSLARINSYEQYF
NA	TRBV7-6	TRBJ1-3	NA	TGTGCCAGCAGCCCACAAGGGAGTTTCGGTGGAAACACCATATATTTT	CASSPQGSFGGNTIYF
NA	TRBV28	TRBJ2-3	TRBD1	TGTGCCATCATTCAAACCACCGGGACAGGGGGTAGCTATACGCAGTATTTT	CAIIQTTGTGGSYTQYF
NA	TRBV5-1	TRBJ2-7	NA	TGCGCCAGCAGCTTGGTACAGGGACTCTTCCAGTACTTC	CASSLVQGLFQYF
NA	TRBV2	TRBJ2-5	TRBD2	TGTGCCAGCAGTGAGGCAGGGAGGGAGGAGACCCAGTACTTC	CASSEAGREETQYF
few	TRBV28	TRBJ2-7	TRBD2	TGTGCCAGCAGTTCCTTGACTAGCGGGATAGGTGAGCAGTACTTC	CASSSLTSGIGEQYF
NA	TRBV18	TRBJ2-2	NA	TGTGCCAGCTCACCCGTCAGGGAGGCCGGGGAGCTGTTTTTT	CASSPVREAGELFF
NA	TRBV5-4	TRBJ1-2	NA	TGTGCCAGCAGCCCGGAAAGGGACTATGGCTACACCTTC	CASSPERDYGYTF
NA	TRBV29-1	TRBJ2-7	TRBD1	TGCAGCATAACACAGGGGTCGTCCTACGAGCAGTACTTC	CSITQGSSYEQYF
NA	TRBV28	TRBJ1-2	TRBD1	TGTGCCAGCAGTTTAAAAGGGGGCTGGTATGGCTACACCTTC	CASSLKGGWYGYTF
NA	TRBV9	TRBJ2-5	TRBD1	TGTGCCAGCAGCGTAGAGGACAGGTCCAGTGCGACCCAGTACTTC	CASSVEDRSSATQYF
NA	TRBV10-3	TRBJ1-5	TRBD1	TGTGCCATCAGTGAGTCAGGGGGCTGGAATCAGCCCCAGCATTTT	CAISESGGWNQPQHF
NA	TRBV15	TRBJ2-7	TRBD1	TGTGCCACCAGCAGATCCAGAGGACAGGGGTACGAGCAGTACTTC	CATSRSRGQGYEQYF
NA	TRBV30	TRBJ2-1	NA	TGTGCCTGGAGTGTACGTAAGCGACGGGTAGACAATGAGCAGTTCTTC	CAWSVRKRRVDNEQFF
few	TRBV29-1	TRBJ2-3	NA	TGCAGCGGAGGGACCGCTCTGCAGTATTTT	CSGGTALQYF
NA	TRBV28	TRBJ1-1	NA	TGTGCCAGCAGTCTACGCAGGGGAGCTTTCTTT	CASSLRRGAFF
NA	TRBV28	TRBJ2-5	NA	TGTGCCAGCAGTCCCCCCCCGCGAGAGACCCAGTACTTC	CASSPPPRETQYF
NA	TRBV10-3	TRBJ2-5	TRBD1	TGTGCCATCAGTGGACAGGGGAAAGAGACCCAGTACTTC	CAISGQGKETQYF
NA	TRBV19	TRBJ2-3	TRBD2	TGTGCCAGTAGCGGGACTAGCGGGAGCACAGATACGCAGTATTTT	CASSGTSGSTDTQYF
NA	TRBV7-2	TRBJ2-5	NA	TGTGCCAGCAGCCAGGGTAGGATGGGAGAGACCCAGTACTTC	CASSQGRMGETQYF
NA	TRBV6-6	TRBJ2-7	TRBD2	TGTGCCAGCAGATCAATTAGCGGGGGCCACTCCTACGAGCAGTACTTC	CASRSISGGHSYEQYF
NA	TRBV27	TRBJ2-5	NA	TGTGCCAGCGGATTTTCTCGGGAGACCCAGTACTTC	CASGFSRETQYF
NA	TRBV19	TRBJ2-7	NA	TGTGCCAGTAGTAACGGCTACCTAAATAGCTACGAGCAGTACTTC	CASSNGYLNSYEQYF
medium-sized	TRBV18	TRBJ2-2	TRBD2	TGTGCCAGCTCACCACCGCCGGGAGGGCCCGGCGGGGAGCTGTTTTTT	CASSPPPGGPGGELFF
NA	TRBV19	TRBJ2-1	NA	TGTGCCAGTAGGCCTATTAGCGGCAGTCAGGGGCAGTTCTTC	CASRPISGSQGQFF